This T cell receptor (beta chain) is from a study of T cell clonotyping in hematopoietic cell transplantation. Broader study findings: Graft donor and pretransplant recipient Inverse Simpson Index values predicted broader posttransplant TCR diversity.

The protocol was immunoSEQ multiplex PCR, while the TCRdb copy is restricted to in-frame clones and leaves out a portion. The sample includes approximately 10,000 clones, about three quarters of them seen just once. A note on this clone: Its antigen is not identified.

The CDR3 sequence is 11 residues long. The germline V and J ends were trimmed by 3 bases and 13 bases, with 12 bases remaining between them. Looked up from germline, CDR1 is LNHNV and CDR2 is YYDKDF (reference sequence). Sequencing was performed on peripheral blood mononuclear cells, taken 180 days after allogeneic stem cell transplant. The TCR comes from a female patient between 50 and 60 years old who had an allogeneic stem cell transplant from a related donor, so the T cells may come from the graft donor. Some clones in this sample may be carry-over from other donors' samples. The gene calls are TRBV15 and TRBJ2-5; D gene uncertain. CDR3 DNA sequence: TGTGCCACCAGCAGGGAGAGTCGGCGGTACTTC. It translates to CATSRESRRYF.